The 20 T cell receptor beta chains below were found in one sample sequenced in a study of response to subunit inactivated influenza vaccine. One entry per CDR3 protein results from TCRdb running MiXCR on the RT-PCR reads. The sample includes around 540,000 distinct CDR3 sequences, approximately 12% of them seen just once. Source: PBMCs from blood, taken on the day of vaccination. The receptors originated from a man aged 45-65 years who received an inactivated influenza vaccine.

The chain carries TRBV28 and TRBJ2-5; 8 bases are a match to TRBD2. This CDR3 is built from 17 residues. Germline loops: CDR1 MDHEN, CDR2 SYDVKM. The junction had 14 bases not matched to a gene; V was cut back by 3 bases and J by 5 bases. CDR3 protein: CASSFPPRGSGDETQYF. CDR3 nucleotides: TGTGCCAGCAGTTTCCCCCCCCGCGGTAGCGGGGACGAGACCCAGTACTTC. Drawing the rest from reference TRBV28 and TRBJ2-5, the complete variable domain is DVKVTQSSRYLVKRTGEKVFLECVQDMDHENMFWYRQDPGLGLRLIYFSYDVKMKEKGDIPEGYSVSREKKERFSLILESASTNQTSMYLCASSFPPRGSGDETQYFGPGTRLLVL.

This clonotype was counted ten times or more. This chain links TRBV29-1 with TRBJ2-7; 8 bases are a match to TRBD2. The CDR3 is 13 residues long. Germline CDR1 reads SQVTM; CDR2 reads ANQGSEA. V dropped 7 bases and J dropped 5; count of bases not matched to a gene: 10. As DNA, the CDR3 is TGCAGCGGAGGCCCGGGGGGGGTGGACGAGCAGTACTTC. Translation gives CSGGPGGVDEQYF.

V usage is TRBV5-1 and J usage is TRBJ2-1, with D possibly matching TRBD2 (6 bases). The germline CDR1 and CDR2 sequences are SGHRS and YFSETQ. This CDR3 contains 16 residues. V was cut by 0 bases and J by 8 bases, with 18 bases left in between. The CDR3 loop is CASSLASAGLGDEQFF. DNA of the CDR3: TGCGCCAGCAGCTTGGCCAGCGCGGGACTCGGCGATGAGCAGTTCTTC.

The sample holds a few counts of this clonotype. J is TRBJ1-1 and V is TRBV12-3 or TRBV12-4; a possible D gene is TRBD1 (5 bases). V lost 7 bases and J 0 bases, leaving 9 bases between the germline ends. This CDR3 has 13 residues. CDR3 DNA sequence: TGTGCCAGCATACGGGGGATGAACACTGAAGCTTTCTTT. Its protein product is CASIRGMNTEAFF.

This clonotype was detected ten times or more. J is TRBJ2-1 and V is TRBV20-1; weak D call: TRBD2 (6 bases). CDR3 length: 14 residues. Looked up from germline, CDR1 is DFQATT and CDR2 is SNEGSKA (reference sequence). V was cut by 3 bases and J by 2 bases, with 11 bases left in between. This CDR3 reads CSASRSGAYNEQFF. CDR3 coding DNA: TGCAGTGCTAGTCGGTCGGGGGCCTACAATGAGCAGTTCTTC.

This clonotype turned up a few times. This chain links TRBV29-1 with TRBJ2-7; D not resolved. This CDR3 region has 14 residues. Germline V gene sequence: CDR1 SQVTM, CDR2 ANQGSEA. Trimming removed 4 bases from V and 6 bases from J, with 19 bases in between. DNA for the CDR3: TGCAGCGTTGCGGCGCCCACCGGCTCCCTCGAGCAGTACTTC. It is translated as CSVAAPTGSLEQYF.

This clonotype has a count of ten or more. The chain links TRBV7-8 to TRBJ1-1; D gene unclear. V shed 8 bases and J shed 4 bases, with 17 bases lying between them. Germline V gene sequence: CDR1 SGHVS, CDR2 FQNEAQ. The CDR3 runs 14 residues. Here the CDR3 reads CASLPEYLITEAFF. Here the CDR3 DNA reads TGTGCCAGCCTGCCGGAATATCTCATCACTGAAGCTTTCTTT. Full variable domain (rest looked up from reference TRBV7-8 and TRBJ1-1): GAGVSQSPRYKVAKRGQDVALRCDPISGHVSLFWYQQALGQGPEFLTYFQNEAQLDKSGLPSDRFFAERPEGSVSTLKIQRTQQEDSAVYLCASLPEYLITEAFFGQGTRLTVV.

For this clonotype: Because the CDR3's place on the DNA is in doubt, the DNA is left out and the CDR3 is given as listed by TCRdb. The chain combines TRBV7-5 with TRBJ2-1; TRBD2, the table's D call, lacks a check against the DNA. TRBV7-5 is tagged as a pseudogene. The CDR3 is 18 amino acids in total, end residues counted. CDR3 protein: CISVSEAPAGLFYNEQFF.

This clonotype has at least ten counts. This chain uses TRBV12-3 or TRBV12-4 with TRBJ2-2, with D tentatively TRBD1 (6 bases). V shed 5 bases and J shed 2 bases, with 15 bases lying between them. The CDR3 spans 16 residues. The CDR3 is CASSPGDWVNTGELFF. CDR3 coding DNA: TGTGCCAGCAGTCCAGGGGATTGGGTCAACACCGGGGAGCTGTTTTTT.

This clonotype was found a few times. This rearrangement joins TRBV15 to TRBJ2-7; no reliable D call. The CDR3 loop spans 13 amino acids. Germline lookup yields CDR1 LNHNV and CDR2 YYDKDF (reference sequence). Deletions cut 6 bases from V and 4 bases from J, with 13 bases between. This CDR3 is CATSVQANYEQYF. The CDR3 DNA follows: TGTGCCACCAGTGTGCAGGCCAATTACGAGCAGTACTTC.

In its sample, this clonotype was seen many times. The gene calls are TRBV6-2 or TRBV6-3 and TRBJ2-1; D uncertain. CDR3 size: 16 residues. V lost 2 bases to trimming and J lost 0 bases, with 11 bases between them. Germline values: CDR1 MNHEY, CDR2 SVGEGT. CDR3 sequence reads: CASSYGSPSSYNEQFF. In nucleotides, the CDR3 is TGTGCCAGCAGTTACGGCAGTCCGAGCTCCTACAATGAGCAGTTCTTC.

The chain uses TRBV7-2 and TRBJ2-5; possibly TRBD1 for D (5 bases). Trimming pared 2 bases from V and 4 bases from J, leaving 17 bases between. Germline CDR1 reads SGHTA; CDR2 reads FQGNSA. The CDR3 length is 16 residues. The CDR3 region is CASSLNWLGRAETQYF. The CDR3 DNA sequence: TGTGCCAGCAGCTTAAATTGGCTCGGCAGGGCAGAGACCCAGTACTTC.

V is TRBV7-9 and J is TRBJ1-1; D is unresolved. Trimming cost V 1 base and J 5 bases, with 5 bases left between them. The CDR3 has 12 amino acids. Germline V CDR1 and CDR2: SEHNR, FQNEAQ (reference sequence). In DNA form, the CDR3 reads TGTGCCAGCAGCTTAGGGAAGACTGAAGCTTTCTTT. This encodes CASSLGKTEAFF.

This clonotype was detected only a few times. This chain joins TRBV15 and TRBJ2-5; no clear D gene. CDR3 length: 14 residues. V was shortened by 1 base and J by 2 bases, with 8 bases between the two germline ends. The germline CDR1 and CDR2 sequences are LNHNV and YYDKDF (reference sequence). The CDR3 nucleotides read TGTGCCACCAGCAGAGTCCCACTGCAAGAGACCCAGTACTTC. This translates into CATSRVPLQETQYF.

This clonotype came up a few times. The chain links TRBV4-2 to TRBJ2-1; no reliable D call. Germline-derived CDR1 and CDR2 are LGHNA and YNFKEQ. The CDR3 consists of 14 residues. The V and J ends lost 0 bases and 3 bases respectively, with 6 bases between them. In DNA, the CDR3 is TGTGCCAGCAGCCAAGAGGATGTCTACAATGAGCAGTTCTTC. Amino acids: CASSQEDVYNEQFF.

This clonotype was observed many times. The V gene is TRBV20-1, the J gene TRBJ2-3, with 10 positions matching TRBD1. This CDR3 has 15 amino acids. V gave up 1 base and J gave up 7 bases; unmatched junction bases: 8. CDR1 is DFQATT, CDR2 SNEGSKA, per germline (reference sequence). The CDR3 DNA follows: TGCAGTGCTAGAGCACCGGGACAGGGGATTTATACGCAGTATTTT. Its protein product is CSARAPGQGIYTQYF.

The V and J genes are TRBV6-1 and TRBJ1-2; D is undetermined. This CDR3 spans 13 amino acids. Germline-derived CDR1 and CDR2 are MNHNS and SASEGT. The germline V and J ends were trimmed by 5 bases and 4 bases, with 11 bases remaining between them. CDR3 amino acids: CASSNRQFYGYTF. CDR3 bases: TGTGCCAGCAGTAATAGACAATTCTATGGCTACACCTTC.

This clonotype was seen a few times. The genes are TRBV28 and TRBJ2-3; D not resolved. This CDR3 spans 16 amino acids. From germline, CDR1 is MDHEN and CDR2 SYDVKM. V gave up 2 bases and J gave up 1 base, with 13 bases separating them. The CDR3 sequence: CASSLGSFRGTDTQYF. CDR3 nucleotides: TGTGCCAGCAGTTTAGGTTCTTTCCGGGGCACAGATACGCAGTATTTT.

This clonotype was detected a few times. The chain uses TRBV30 and TRBJ2-7; either TRBD1 or TRBD2 may supply D (5 bases each). Between the trimmed V and J ends, which lost 1 base and 6 bases, there was a span of 19 bases. There are 15 residues in the CDR3. Looked up from germline, CDR1 is GTSNPN and CDR2 is SVGIG (reference sequence). CDR3 coding DNA: TGTGCCTGGAGTGGGGGATTAATGGGGACGGGCGAGCAGTACTTC. This translates into CAWSGGLMGTGEQYF.

CDR3: CASSQDDPFMQTTLAKNIQYF. Written as DNA, the CDR3 is TGTGCCAGCAGCCAAGATGATCCTTTTATGCAGACAACTCTAGCCAAAAACATTCAGTACTTC. The J gene is TRBJ2-4, the V gene TRBV4-2; D remains unclear. The germline V and J ends were trimmed by 0 bases and 0 bases, with 24 bases remaining between them. This CDR3 contains 21 residues. Germline-derived CDR1 and CDR2 are LGHNA and YNFKEQ.